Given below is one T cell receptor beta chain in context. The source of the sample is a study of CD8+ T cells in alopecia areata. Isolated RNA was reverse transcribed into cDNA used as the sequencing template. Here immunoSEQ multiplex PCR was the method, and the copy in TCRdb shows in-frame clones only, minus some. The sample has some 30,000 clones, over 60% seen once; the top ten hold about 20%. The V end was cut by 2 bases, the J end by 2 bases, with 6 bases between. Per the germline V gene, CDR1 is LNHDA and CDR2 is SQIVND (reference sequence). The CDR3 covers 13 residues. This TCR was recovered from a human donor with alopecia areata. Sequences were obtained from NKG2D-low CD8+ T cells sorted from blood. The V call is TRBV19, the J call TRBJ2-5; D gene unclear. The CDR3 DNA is TGTGCCAGTAGTATAATGGATCAAGAGACCCAGTACTTC. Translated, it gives CASSIMDQETQYF.